This T cell receptor beta chain stems from a study of technical replicates of blood from a handful of donors. The protocol was immunoSEQ multiplex PCR, while the TCRdb copy is restricted to in-frame clones and leaves out a portion. The sample shows approximately 85,000 clones, 92% of them seen only once. Trimming left V 4 bases short and J 1 base short, with 16 bases between. CDR1 is WSHSY and CDR2 is SAAADI in the germline V gene. The CDR3 length is 16 residues. The sequenced sample consisted of T cells isolated from PBMCs. The genes are TRBV10-2 and TRBJ1-1; maybe TRBD1 (6 bases). This TCR was recovered from a human donor in good health. The CDR3 loop reads CASSARTGGWNTEAFF. The CDR3 DNA follows: TGCGCCAGCAGTGCGAGAACGGGGGGCTGGAACACTGAAGCTTTCTTT.